This TCR beta chain was sequenced during a study of T-cell memory formation after mild COVID-19. Study-level findings and limits: CD4+ contracting clones lay mainly in CM and EM, CD8+ ones in EMRA. Clones that contracted from day 15 to 85 had balanced CD4/CD8; later expanders were CD4+ biased. Proof of SARS-CoV-2 specificity was absent for the second-wave clones that crested on day 37.

It was 5'RACE with constant-segment primers that produced the TCR alpha and TCR beta cDNA libraries, which carried sample barcodes and UMIs. TCRdb analysed the 5' RACE reads with MiXCR anew, one entry per CDR3 protein. The data show 25,000 to 30,000 distinct CDR3 sequences, about 12% seen once. Ten or more counts support this clonotype. Its antigen remains unidentified. Sequences were obtained from PBMCs or a T cell subset sorted from them (not recorded which). This sequence was found in an adult woman who had mild COVID-19 (a few samples of this study predate the infection). Cell type and time point are not known.

The CDR3 is CASSQVLLAASYEQYF. CDR3 bases: TGTGCCAGCAGCCAAGTTCTCCTAGCGGCCTCCTACGAGCAGTACTTC. The chain employs TRBV4-2 and TRBJ2-7, with 7 bases fitting TRBD2. This CDR3 contains 16 residues. Trimming cost V 1 base and J 0 bases; bases outside gene matches: 6. Germline values: CDR1 LGHNA, CDR2 YNFKEQ.